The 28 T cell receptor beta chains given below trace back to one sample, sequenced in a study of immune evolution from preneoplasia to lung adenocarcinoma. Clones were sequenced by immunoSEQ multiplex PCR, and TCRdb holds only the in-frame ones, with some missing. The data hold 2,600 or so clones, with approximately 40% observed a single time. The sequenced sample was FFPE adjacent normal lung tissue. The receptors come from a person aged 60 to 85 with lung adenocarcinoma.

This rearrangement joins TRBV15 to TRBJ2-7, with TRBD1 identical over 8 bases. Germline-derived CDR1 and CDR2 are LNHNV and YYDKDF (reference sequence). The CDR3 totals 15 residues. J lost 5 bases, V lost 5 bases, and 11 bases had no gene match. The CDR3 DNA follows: TGTGCCACCAGCCCGATGAGACAGGGGAGAAACGAGCAGTACTTC. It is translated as CATSPMRQGRNEQYF.

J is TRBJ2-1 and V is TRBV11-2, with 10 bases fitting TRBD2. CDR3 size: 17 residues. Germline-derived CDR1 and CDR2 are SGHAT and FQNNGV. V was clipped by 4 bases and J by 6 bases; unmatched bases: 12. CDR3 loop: CASSSLRSGRAINEQFF. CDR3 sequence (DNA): TGTGCCAGCAGCTCACTTCGAAGCGGGAGGGCGATCAATGAGCAGTTCTTC.

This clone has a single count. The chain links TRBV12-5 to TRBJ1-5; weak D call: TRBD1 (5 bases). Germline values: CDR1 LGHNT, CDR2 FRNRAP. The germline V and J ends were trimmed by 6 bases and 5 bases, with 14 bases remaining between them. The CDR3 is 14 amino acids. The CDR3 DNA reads TGTGCTAGTGGCCAGGGATTTTGGGATCAGCCCCAGCATTTT. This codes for CASGQGFWDQPQHF. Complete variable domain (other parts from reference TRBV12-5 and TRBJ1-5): DARVTQTPRHKVTEMGQEVTMRCQPILGHNTVFWYRQTMMQGLELLAYFRNRAPLDDSGMPKDRFSAEMPDATLATLKIQPSEPRDSAVYFCASGQGFWDQPQHFGDGTRLSIL.

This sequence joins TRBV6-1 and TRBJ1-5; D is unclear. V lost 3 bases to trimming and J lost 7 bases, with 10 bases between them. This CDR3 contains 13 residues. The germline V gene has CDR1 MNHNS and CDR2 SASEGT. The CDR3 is CASSDPLGQPQHF. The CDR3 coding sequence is TGTGCCAGCAGTGATCCCCTGGGCCAGCCCCAGCATTTT.

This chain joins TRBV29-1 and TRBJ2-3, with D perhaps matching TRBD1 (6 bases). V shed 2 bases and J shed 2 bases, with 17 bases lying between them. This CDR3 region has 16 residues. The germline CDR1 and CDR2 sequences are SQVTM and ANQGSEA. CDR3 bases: TGCAGCGTTGAACTACTGGACAGACGATACACAGATACGCAGTATTTT. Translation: CSVELLDRRYTDTQYF.

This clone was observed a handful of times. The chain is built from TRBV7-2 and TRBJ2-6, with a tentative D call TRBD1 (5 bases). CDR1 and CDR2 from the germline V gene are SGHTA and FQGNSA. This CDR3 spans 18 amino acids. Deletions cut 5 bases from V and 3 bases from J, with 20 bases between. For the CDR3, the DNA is TGTGCCAGCAGCCTCGGTTGGGGCCACAATGGTGGGGCCAACGTCCTGACTTTC. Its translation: CASSLGWGHNGGANVLTF.

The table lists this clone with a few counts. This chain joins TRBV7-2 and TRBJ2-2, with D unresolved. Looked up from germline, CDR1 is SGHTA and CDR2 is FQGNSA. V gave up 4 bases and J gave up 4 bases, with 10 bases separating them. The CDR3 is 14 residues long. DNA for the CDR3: TGTGCCAGCAGCTCGGACCCGGGCACCGGGGAGCTGTTTTTT. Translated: CASSSDPGTGELFF.

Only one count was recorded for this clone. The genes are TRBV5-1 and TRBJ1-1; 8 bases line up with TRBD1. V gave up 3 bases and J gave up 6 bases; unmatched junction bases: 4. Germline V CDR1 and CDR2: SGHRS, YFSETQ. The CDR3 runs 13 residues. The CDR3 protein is CASSYGTGAEAFF. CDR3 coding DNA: TGCGCCAGCAGCTACGGGACAGGCGCTGAAGCTTTCTTT.

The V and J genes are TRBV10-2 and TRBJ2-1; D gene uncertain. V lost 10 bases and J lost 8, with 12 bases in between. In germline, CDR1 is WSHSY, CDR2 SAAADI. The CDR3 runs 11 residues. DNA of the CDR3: TGCGCCACCCGCCGTCAGGATGAGCAGTTCTTC. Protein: CATRRQDEQFF.

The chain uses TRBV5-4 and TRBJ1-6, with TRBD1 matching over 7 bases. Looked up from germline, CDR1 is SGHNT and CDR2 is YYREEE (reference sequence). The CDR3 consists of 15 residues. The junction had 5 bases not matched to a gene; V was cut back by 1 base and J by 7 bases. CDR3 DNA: TGTGCCAGCAGCTTGAACAGGGGTGGGAATTCACCCCTCCACTTT. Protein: CASSLNRGGNSPLHF.

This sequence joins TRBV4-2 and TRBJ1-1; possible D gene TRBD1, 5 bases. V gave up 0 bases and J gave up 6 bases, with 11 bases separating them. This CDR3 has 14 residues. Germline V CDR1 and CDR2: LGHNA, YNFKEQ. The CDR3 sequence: CASSQDRGGSEAFF. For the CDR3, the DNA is TGTGCCAGCAGCCAAGATCGGGGCGGTTCTGAAGCTTTCTTT.

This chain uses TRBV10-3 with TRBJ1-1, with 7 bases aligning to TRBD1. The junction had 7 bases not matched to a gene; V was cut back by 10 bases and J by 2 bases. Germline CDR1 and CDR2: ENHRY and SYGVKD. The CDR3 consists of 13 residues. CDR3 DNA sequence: TGTGCCAGCGAACGACAGGGAAACACTGAAGCTTTCTTT. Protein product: CASERQGNTEAFF.

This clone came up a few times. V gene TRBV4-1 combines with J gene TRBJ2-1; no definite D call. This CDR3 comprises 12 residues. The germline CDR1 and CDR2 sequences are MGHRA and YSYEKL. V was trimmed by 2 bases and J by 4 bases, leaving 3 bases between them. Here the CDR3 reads CASSQRYNEQFF. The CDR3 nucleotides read TGCGCCAGCAGCCAAAGATACAATGAGCAGTTCTTC.

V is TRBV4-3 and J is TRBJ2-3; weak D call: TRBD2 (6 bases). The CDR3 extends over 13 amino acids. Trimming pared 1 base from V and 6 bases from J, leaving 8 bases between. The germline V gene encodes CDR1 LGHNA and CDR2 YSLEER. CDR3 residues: CASSQAGRDTQYF. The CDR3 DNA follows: TGCGCCAGCAGCCAAGCGGGGAGGGATACGCAGTATTTT.

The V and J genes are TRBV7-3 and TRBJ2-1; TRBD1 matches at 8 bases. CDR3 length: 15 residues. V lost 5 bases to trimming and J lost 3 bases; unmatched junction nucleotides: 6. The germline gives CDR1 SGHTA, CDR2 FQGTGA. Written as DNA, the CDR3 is TGTGCCAGCAGCCTAAGACAGGGGATCTACAATGAGCAGTTCTTC. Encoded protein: CASSLRQGIYNEQFF.

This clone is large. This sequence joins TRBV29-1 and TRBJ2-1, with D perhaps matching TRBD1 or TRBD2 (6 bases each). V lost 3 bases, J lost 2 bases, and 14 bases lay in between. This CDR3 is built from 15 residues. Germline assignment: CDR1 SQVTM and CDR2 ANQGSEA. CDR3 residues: CSVEELGGPYNEQFF. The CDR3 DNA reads TGCAGCGTTGAGGAATTGGGGGGCCCCTACAATGAGCAGTTCTTC.

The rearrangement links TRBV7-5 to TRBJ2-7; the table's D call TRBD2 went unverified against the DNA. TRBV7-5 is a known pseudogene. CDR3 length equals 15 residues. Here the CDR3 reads CARSFKTGITYEQYF. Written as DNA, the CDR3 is TGTGCCAGAAGCTTTAAGACGGGGATTACCTACGAGCAGTACTTC.

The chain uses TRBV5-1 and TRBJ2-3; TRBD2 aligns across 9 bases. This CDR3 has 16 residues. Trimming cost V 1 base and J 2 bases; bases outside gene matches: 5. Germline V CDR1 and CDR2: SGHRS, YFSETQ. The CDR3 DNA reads TGCGCCAGCAGCTTGAGAATAGCGGGAGACACAGATACGCAGTATTTT. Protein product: CASSLRIAGDTDTQYF.

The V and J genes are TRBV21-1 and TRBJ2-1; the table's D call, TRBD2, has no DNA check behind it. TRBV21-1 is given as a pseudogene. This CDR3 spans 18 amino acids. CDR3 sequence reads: CASGGQGLAGGPYNEQFF. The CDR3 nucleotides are TGTGCCAGCGGAGGACAGGGGTTAGCGGGAGGGCCTTACAATGAGCAGTTCTTC.

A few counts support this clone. The CDR3 DNA is TGCGCCAGCAGCCAAGAAAGGGGCGGAAGGAACACTGAAGCTTTCTTT. This sequence encodes CASSQERGGRNTEAFF. V usage is TRBV4-1 and J usage is TRBJ1-1, with D perhaps TRBD1 (5 bases). V was pared by 0 bases and J by 1 base, with 12 bases between. The CDR3 has 16 residues. Germline CDR1 MGHRA, CDR2 YSYEKL.

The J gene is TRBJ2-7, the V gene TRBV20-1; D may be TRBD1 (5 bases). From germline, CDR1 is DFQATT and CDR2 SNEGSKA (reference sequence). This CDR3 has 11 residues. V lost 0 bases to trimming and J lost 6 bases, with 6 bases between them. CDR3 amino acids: CSARDQGEQYF. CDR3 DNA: TGCAGTGCTAGAGATCAGGGCGAGCAGTACTTC.

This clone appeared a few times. The CDR3 protein is CASSQGAGQTDTQYF. Written as DNA, the CDR3 is TGCGCCAGCAGCCAAGGAGCGGGGCAGACAGATACGCAGTATTTT. J is TRBJ2-3 and V is TRBV4-1; 7 nucleotides align to TRBD2. The CDR3 is 15 amino acids. CDR1 and CDR2 (germline): MGHRA, YSYEKL. Unmatched junction bases numbered 4, after V lost 1 base and J lost 3 bases.

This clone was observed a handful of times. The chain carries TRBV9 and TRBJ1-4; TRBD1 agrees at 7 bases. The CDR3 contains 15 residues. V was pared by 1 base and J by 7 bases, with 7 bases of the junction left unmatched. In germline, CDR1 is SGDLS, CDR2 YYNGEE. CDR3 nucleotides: TGTGCCAGCAGCGTACAGGGACAGCGGAGTGAAAAACTGTTTTTT. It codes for CASSVQGQRSEKLFF.

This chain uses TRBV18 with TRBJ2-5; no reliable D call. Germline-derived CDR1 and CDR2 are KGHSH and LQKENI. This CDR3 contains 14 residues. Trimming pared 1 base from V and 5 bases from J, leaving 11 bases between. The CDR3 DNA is TGTGCCAGCTCACCACAGGGATATGATGAGACCCAGTACTTC. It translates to CASSPQGYDETQYF.

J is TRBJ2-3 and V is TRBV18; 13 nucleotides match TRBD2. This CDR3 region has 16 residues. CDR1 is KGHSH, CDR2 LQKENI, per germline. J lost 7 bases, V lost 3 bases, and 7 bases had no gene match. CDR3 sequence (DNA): TGTGCCAGCTCACCGCTACTAGCGGGAGGGCCTCATACGCAGTATTTT. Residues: CASSPLLAGGPHTQYF.

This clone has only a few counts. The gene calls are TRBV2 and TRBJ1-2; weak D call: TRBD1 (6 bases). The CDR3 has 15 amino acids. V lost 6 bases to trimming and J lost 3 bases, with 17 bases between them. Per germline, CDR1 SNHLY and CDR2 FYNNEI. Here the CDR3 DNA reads TGTGCCAGCAGCCCGAACCCGACAGGCCACTATGGCTACACCTTC. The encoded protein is CASSPNPTGHYGYTF.

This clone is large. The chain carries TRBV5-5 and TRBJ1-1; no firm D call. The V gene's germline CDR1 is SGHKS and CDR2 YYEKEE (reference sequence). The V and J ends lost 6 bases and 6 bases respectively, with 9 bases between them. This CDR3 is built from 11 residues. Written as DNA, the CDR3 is TGTGCCAGCACCGTGGGATCTGAAGCTTTCTTT. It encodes CASTVGSEAFF.

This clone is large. The CDR3 region has the DNA TGTGCCAGCAGTGAGGACACCGGGGAGCTGTTTTTT. Translating gives CASSEDTGELFF. The rearrangement uses TRBV6-4 and TRBJ2-2; D is unclear. The V end lost 3 bases, the J end lost 3 bases, and 2 bases lay between the germline ends. The CDR3 sequence is 12 residues long. Germline CDR1 reads MRHNA; CDR2 reads SNTAGT.